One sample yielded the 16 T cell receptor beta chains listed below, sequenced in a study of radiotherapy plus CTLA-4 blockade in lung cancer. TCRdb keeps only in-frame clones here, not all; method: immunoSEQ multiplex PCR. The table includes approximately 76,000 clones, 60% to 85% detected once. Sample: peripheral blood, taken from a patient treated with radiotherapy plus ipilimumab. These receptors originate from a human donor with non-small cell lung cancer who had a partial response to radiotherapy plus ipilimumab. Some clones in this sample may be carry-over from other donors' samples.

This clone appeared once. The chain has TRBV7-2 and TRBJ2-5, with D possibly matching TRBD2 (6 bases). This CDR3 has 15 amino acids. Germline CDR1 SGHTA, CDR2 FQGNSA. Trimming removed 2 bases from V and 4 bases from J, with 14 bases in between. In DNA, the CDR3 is TGTGCCAGCAGCTTATCATCTAGGAGGGGAGAGACCCAGTACTTC. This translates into CASSLSSRRGETQYF.

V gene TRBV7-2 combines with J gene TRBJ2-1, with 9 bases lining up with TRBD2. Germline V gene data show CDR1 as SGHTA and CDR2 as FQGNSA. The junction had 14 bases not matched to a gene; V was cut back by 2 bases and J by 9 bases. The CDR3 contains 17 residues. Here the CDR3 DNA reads TGTGCCAGCAGCTTAAGATTTGGGACTAGCACCCTCGGTGAGCAGTTCTTC. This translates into CASSLRFGTSTLGEQFF.

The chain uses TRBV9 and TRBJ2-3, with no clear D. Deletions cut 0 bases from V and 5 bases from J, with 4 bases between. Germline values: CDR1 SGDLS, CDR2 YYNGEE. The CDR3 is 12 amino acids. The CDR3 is CASSVDQDTQYF. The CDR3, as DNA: TGTGCCAGCAGCGTAGATCAAGATACGCAGTATTTT.

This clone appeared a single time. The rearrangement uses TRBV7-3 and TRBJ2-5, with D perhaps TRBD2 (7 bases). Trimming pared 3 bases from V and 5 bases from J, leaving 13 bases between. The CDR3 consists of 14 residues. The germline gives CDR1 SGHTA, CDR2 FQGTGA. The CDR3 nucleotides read TGTGCCAGCAGCTTGGCGGGGGCGCGGGAGACCCAGTACTTC. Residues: CASSLAGARETQYF.

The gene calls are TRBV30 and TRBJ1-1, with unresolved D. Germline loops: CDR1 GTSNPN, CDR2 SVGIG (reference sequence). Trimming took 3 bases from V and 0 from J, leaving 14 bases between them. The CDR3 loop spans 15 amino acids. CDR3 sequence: CAWRRRGGMNTEAFF. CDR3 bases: TGTGCCTGGAGGCGTCGGGGAGGGATGAACACTGAAGCTTTCTTT. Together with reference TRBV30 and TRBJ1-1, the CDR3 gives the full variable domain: SQTIHQWPATLVQPVGSPLSLECTVEGTSNPNLYWYRQAAGRGLQLLFYSVGIGQISSEVPQNLSASRPQDRQFILSSKKLLLSDSGFYLCAWRRRGGMNTEAFFGQGTRLTVV.

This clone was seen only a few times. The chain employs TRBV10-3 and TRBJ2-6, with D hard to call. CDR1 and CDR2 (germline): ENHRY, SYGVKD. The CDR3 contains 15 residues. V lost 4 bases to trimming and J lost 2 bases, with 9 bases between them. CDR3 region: CAISGGSTGANVLTF. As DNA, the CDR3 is TGTGCCATCAGTGGCGGCAGTACTGGGGCCAACGTCCTGACTTTC.

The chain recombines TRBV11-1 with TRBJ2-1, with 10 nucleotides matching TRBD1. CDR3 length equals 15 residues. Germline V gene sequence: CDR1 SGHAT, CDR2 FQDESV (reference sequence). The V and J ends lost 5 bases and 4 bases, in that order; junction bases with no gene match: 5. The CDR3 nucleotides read TGTGCCAGCAGCGAGGGACAGGGGACTTACAATGAGCAGTTCTTC. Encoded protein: CASSEGQGTYNEQFF.

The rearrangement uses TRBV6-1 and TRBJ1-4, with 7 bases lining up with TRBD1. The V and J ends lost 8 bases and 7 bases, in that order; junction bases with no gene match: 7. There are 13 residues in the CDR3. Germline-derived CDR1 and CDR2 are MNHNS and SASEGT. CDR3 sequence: CASGQGVFEKLFF. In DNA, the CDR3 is TGTGCCAGCGGCCAGGGGGTTTTTGAAAAACTGTTTTTT.

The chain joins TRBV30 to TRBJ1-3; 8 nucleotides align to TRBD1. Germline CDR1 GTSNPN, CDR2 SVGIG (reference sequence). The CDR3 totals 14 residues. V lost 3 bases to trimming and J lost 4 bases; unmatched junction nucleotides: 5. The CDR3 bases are TGTGCCTGGAGCACAGGGGGGTACGGAAACACCATATATTTT. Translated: CAWSTGGYGNTIYF.

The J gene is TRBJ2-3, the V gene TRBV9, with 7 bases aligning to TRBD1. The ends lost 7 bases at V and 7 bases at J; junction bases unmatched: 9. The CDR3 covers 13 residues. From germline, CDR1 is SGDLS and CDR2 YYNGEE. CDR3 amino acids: CASAAGGRNTQYF. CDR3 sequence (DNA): TGTGCCAGCGCGGCAGGGGGAAGGAATACGCAGTATTTT.

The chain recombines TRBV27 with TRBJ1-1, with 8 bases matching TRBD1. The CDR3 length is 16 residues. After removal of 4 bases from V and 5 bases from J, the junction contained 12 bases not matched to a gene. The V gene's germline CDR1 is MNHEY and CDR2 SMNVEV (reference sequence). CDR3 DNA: TGTGCCAGCAGTTCCGGACAGGGTCCAAAGGGGACTGAAGCTTTCTTT. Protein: CASSSGQGPKGTEAFF.

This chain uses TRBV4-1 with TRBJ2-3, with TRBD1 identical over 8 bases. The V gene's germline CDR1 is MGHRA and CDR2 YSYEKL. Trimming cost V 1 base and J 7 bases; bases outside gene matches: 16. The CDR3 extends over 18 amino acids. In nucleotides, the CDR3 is TGCGCCAGCAGCCAAGCCCTAACAGGACAGGGCGCCCTGCATACGCAGTATTTT. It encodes CASSQALTGQGALHTQYF.

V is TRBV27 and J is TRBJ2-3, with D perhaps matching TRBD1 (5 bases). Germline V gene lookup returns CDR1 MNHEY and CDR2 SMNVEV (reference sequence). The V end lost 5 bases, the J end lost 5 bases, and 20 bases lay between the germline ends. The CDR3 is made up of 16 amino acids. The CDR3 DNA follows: TGTGCCAGCAGTCCTCGACAGTCATCCCGGATAGATACGCAGTATTTT. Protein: CASSPRQSSRIDTQYF.

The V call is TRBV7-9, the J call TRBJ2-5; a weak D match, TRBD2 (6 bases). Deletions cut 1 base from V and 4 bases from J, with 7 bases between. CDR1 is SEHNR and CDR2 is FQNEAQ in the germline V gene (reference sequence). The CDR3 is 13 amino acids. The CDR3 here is CASSLDGGETQYF. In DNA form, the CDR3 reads TGTGCCAGCAGCTTAGACGGGGGAGAGACCCAGTACTTC.

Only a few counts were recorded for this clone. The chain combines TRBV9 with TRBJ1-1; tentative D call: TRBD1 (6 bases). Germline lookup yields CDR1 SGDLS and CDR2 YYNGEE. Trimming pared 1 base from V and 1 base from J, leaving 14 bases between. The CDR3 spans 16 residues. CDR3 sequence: CASSVTPDRQNTEAFF. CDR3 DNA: TGTGCCAGCAGCGTAACCCCGGACAGACAGAACACTGAAGCTTTCTTT.

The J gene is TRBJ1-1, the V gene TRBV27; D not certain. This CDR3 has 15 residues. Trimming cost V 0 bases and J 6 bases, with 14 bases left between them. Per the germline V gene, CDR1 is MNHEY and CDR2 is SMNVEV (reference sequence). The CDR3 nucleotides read TGTGCCAGCAGTTTATCTGCACAACGCTCCGCTGAAGCTTTCTTT. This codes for CASSLSAQRSAEAFF.